The rows below give T cell receptor beta chains drawn from one sample of a study of blood T cells in healthy people across ages. TCRdb reprocessed the 5' RACE reads via MiXCR and lists one record per CDR3 protein. The data show 450,000 to 700,000 distinct CDR3 sequences, with approximately 30% seen just once and 15% to 20% held by the top ten. The material sequenced was blood. All receptors come from a woman aged 70-85 years in good health. Each CDR3 is given with its conserved first and last residue. D genes are given only for firm matches. Clone size is shown for a subset of rows, as once, few, many or a class of expanded clone.

clone size | J gene | V gene | D gene | CDR3 DNA | CDR3 protein
. | TRBJ1-2 | TRBV12-3/TRBV12-4 | . | TGTGCCAGCAGTCTAGCCATTTCGGTAGGGGATGACTATGGCTACACCTTC | CASSLAISVGDDYGYTF
. | TRBJ2-1 | TRBV12-3/TRBV12-4 | TRBD2 | TGTGCCAGCAGCGGGACTAGCGAGGGCAATGAGCAGTTCTTC | CASSGTSEGNEQFF
. | TRBJ2-3 | TRBV29-1 | TRBD2 | TGCAGCGTTGCGGGACTAGCGGGGTCCGAGGATACGCAGTATTTT | CSVAGLAGSEDTQYF
. | TRBJ1-5 | TRBV11-2 | TRBD1 | TGTGCCAGCAGCAAGGGACAGTTTAGCAATCAGCCCCAGCATTTT | CASSKGQFSNQPQHF
few | TRBJ2-4 | TRBV6-2/TRBV6-3 | . | TGTGCCAGCAGTTCCCCACTAGAGGGCAAAAACATTCAGTACTTC | CASSSPLEGKNIQYF
. | TRBJ2-7 | TRBV7-8 | . | TGTGCCAGCAGCTTAGAGAACAGGGTCTCCTACGAGCAGTACTTC | CASSLENRVSYEQYF
many | TRBJ2-7 | TRBV6-2/TRBV6-3 | . | TGTGCCAGCAGTTACAGGACCGGGACCCTACTTTACGAGCAGTACTTC | CASSYRTGTLLYEQYF
. | TRBJ2-7 | TRBV20-1 | . | TGCAGTGCCCCCCAGCGGGAACAGGGGACCTACGAGCAGTACTTC | CSAPQREQGTYEQYF
. | TRBJ2-7 | TRBV4-2 | TRBD1 | TGTGCCAGCAGCCGGGGGGGGACAGGGGACCCATCGCAGTACTTC | CASSRGGTGDPSQYF
few | TRBJ1-5 | TRBV7-8 | . | TGTGCCAGCAGCTTAGAAGGAAGGAATGGCAATCAGCCCCAGCATTTT | CASSLEGRNGNQPQHF
few | TRBJ1-2 | TRBV5-1 | TRBD1 | TGCGCCAGTGCACCCGGTGGGACAGGGTCACAAGGTGGCTACACCTTC | CASAPGGTGSQGGYTF
. | TRBJ2-2 | TRBV20-1 | TRBD2 | TGCAGTGCTAGAGGAGGGGCTAGCGGGGGGCCGAACGCCGGGGAGCTGTTTTTT | CSARGGASGGPNAGELFF
. | TRBJ1-6 | TRBV4-1 | . | TGCGCCAGCAGCCAAGAACAGGGTTGGAGCTCCTATAATTCACCCCTCCACTTT | CASSQEQGWSSYNSPLHF
. | TRBJ2-7 | TRBV18 | TRBD1 | TGTGCCACCCGACCAACAGGGGACTACGAGCAGTACTTC | CATRPTGDYEQYF
. | TRBJ2-7 | TRBV4-2 | TRBD1 | TGTGCCAGTAGTGCGTTTGGGGACAGGGGGACCTACGAGCAGTACTTC | CASSAFGDRGTYEQYF
few | TRBJ1-4 | TRBV12-3/TRBV12-4 | . | TGTGCCAGCAGCCCAACGGGGGGAGGTGGGGAAAAACTGTTTTTT | CASSPTGGGGEKLFF
. | TRBJ2-5 | TRBV11-3 | . | TGTGCCAGCAGCCCGCCCGGGGCGGGTAAGCAAGAGACCCAGTACTTC | CASSPPGAGKQETQYF
. | TRBJ1-2 | TRBV30 | . | TGTGCCTGGAGCCCCAAGTCCGGAGGCGGCTACACCTTC | CAWSPKSGGGYTF
. | TRBJ2-5 | TRBV7-2 | . | TGTGCCAGCAGCTTAGGGGGAGGGGGCGTTGAGACCCAGTACTTC | CASSLGGGGVETQYF
. | TRBJ1-1 | TRBV20-1 | . | TGCAGTGCTAGAGATCTGGGGGGCGGCACTGAAGCTTTCTTT | CSARDLGGGTEAFF
few | TRBJ1-1 | TRBV28 | TRBD1 | TGTGCCAGCAGACCAGGGGGGACCAACACTGAAGCTTTCTTT | CASRPGGTNTEAFF
. | TRBJ1-1 | TRBV30 | . | TGTGCCTGGATCTCGGGGCAGGGTTTACTGAGCACTGAAGCTTTCTTT | CAWISGQGLLSTEAFF
few | TRBJ1-1 | TRBV18 | . | TGTGCCAGCTCACCATTAGGAAGGGGTACGGACACTGAAGCTTTCTTT | CASSPLGRGTDTEAFF
few | TRBJ2-4 | TRBV5-5 | . | TGTGCCAGCAGCTTGGCGCTGTTAGCCAAAAACATTCAGTACTTC | CASSLALLAKNIQYF
many | TRBJ2-7 | TRBV27 | . | TGTGCCAGCAGTTTATCGAAGGGGTTTTCATACGAGCAGTACTTC | CASSLSKGFSYEQYF
once | TRBJ2-1 | TRBV6-5 | . | TGTGCCAGCAGTTACTTCGGAGATCGCGGACCCTACAATGAGCAGTTCTTC | CASSYFGDRGPYNEQFF
few | TRBJ1-1 | TRBV2 | . | TGTGCCAGCAGTGAATTCGTGAACACTGAAGCTTTCTTT | CASSEFVNTEAFF
. | TRBJ1-2 | TRBV18 | . | TGTGCCAGCTCACCACGAGTCACAGGGACACAGGGCTACACCTTC | CASSPRVTGTQGYTF
. | TRBJ2-3 | TRBV15 | . | TGTGCCACCAGCATCGCGGGACGGGGTTCAGATACGCAGTATTTT | CATSIAGRGSDTQYF
. | TRBJ2-4 | TRBV7-9 | TRBD1 | TGTGCCAGCAGCCCACCGGGACAGGACCCCCTAAACATTCAGTACTTC | CASSPPGQDPLNIQYF
few | TRBJ2-3 | TRBV9 | . | TGTGCCAGCAGCGTAGGTTTGGGCCCTTCAGATACGCAGTATTTT | CASSVGLGPSDTQYF